Reported below is one T cell receptor beta chain. This sample was taken from a study of blood T cell repertoires in COVID-19. Study summary: Acute and convalescent COVID-19 specimens originated in the United States, Italy and Spain. PBMCs, B-cell-depleted T cells, or T cells were the source of the cDNA or gDNA that made up the material.

As handled by the study authors: From reference gene primer amplification, estimates of nucleated cell counts were derived. Some clones are missing from TCRdb's copy, which holds only in-frame ones; the method was immunoSEQ multiplex PCR. That table gives V, J and clone size, and the DNA gave D and trimming. The table shows over 150,000 clones, with 83% occurring only once. The source of this sequence is a woman aged 60-70 years with COVID-19, enrolled during active disease. Input material: peripheral blood.

DNA for the CDR3: TGTGCCAGCAGCCCGACAGGGCATGGCTACACCTTC. It codes for CASSPTGHGYTF. The chain links TRBV6-5 to TRBJ1-2, with TRBD1 matching 7 bases. V was pared by 6 bases and J by 6 bases, with 4 bases of the junction left unmatched. Germline-derived CDR1 and CDR2 are MNHEY and SVGAGI. This CDR3 spans 12 amino acids.